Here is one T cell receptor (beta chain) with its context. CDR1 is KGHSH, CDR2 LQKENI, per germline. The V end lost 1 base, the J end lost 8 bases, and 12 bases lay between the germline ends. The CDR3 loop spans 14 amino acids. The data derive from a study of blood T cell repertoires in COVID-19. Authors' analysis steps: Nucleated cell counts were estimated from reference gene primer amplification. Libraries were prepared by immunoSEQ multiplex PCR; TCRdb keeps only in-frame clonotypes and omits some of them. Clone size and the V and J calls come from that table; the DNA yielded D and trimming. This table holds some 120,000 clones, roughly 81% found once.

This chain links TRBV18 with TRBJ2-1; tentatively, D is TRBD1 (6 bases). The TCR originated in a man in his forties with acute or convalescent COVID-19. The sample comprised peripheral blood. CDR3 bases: TGTGCCAGCTCACCACGGAACAAGGGGGATGAGCAGTTCTTC. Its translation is CASSPRNKGDEQFF.